These T cell receptor beta chains were read from a single sample in a study of CD8+ T cells in alopecia areata. Sequencing used immunoSEQ multiplex PCR; TCRdb keeps in-frame clones, though not all of them. Of roughly 65,000 clones in the sample, approximately 45% were seen once. Material: CD8+ T cells sorted from blood, obtained at week 0. All receptors derive from a human donor with alopecia areata. CDR3s include the opening cysteine and the closing phenylalanine or tryptophan. D genes are given only for firm matches. Only part of the rows carry a size: once, few, many, or a class if the clone is expanded.

J gene	clone size	V gene	D gene	CDR3 protein	CDR3 DNA
TRBJ2-7	.	TRBV6-4	TRBD2	CASSDVLAGTSYEQYF	TGTGCCAGCAGTGACGTCCTAGCGGGAACCTCCTACGAGCAGTACTTC
TRBJ2-7	.	TRBV4-1	TRBD1	CASSQGQGTPEQYF	TGCGCCAGCAGCCAGGGACAGGGTACTCCCGAGCAGTACTTC
TRBJ2-7	.	TRBV27	TRBD2	CASSFRTTASGYEQYF	TGTGCCAGCAGTTTCCGGACTACGGCTAGCGGGTACGAGCAGTACTTC
TRBJ2-5	.	TRBV2	.	CASSAFPEAQETQYF	TGTGCCAGCAGTGCTTTTCCAGAAGCTCAAGAGACCCAGTACTTC
TRBJ2-2	.	TRBV29-1	TRBD1	CSVEFTGAGTGELFF	TGCAGCGTTGAGTTCACAGGGGCTGGCACCGGGGAGCTGTTTTTT
TRBJ2-1	.	TRBV27	TRBD2	CASSLAGGYNEQFF	TGTGCCAGCAGTCTAGCGGGAGGCTACAATGAGCAGTTCTTC
TRBJ1-1	few	TRBV11-2	.	CASSLGPGTEAFF	TGTGCCAGCAGCTTAGGTCCGGGGACTGAAGCTTTCTTT
TRBJ2-7	.	TRBV5-1	.	CASSGGLTYEQYF	TGCGCCAGCAGCGGGGGGCTTACCTACGAGCAGTACTTC
TRBJ2-2	few	TRBV19	.	CASSATGELFF	TGTGCCAGTAGTGCAACAGGGGAGCTGTTTTTT
TRBJ1-2	.	TRBV11-2	.	CASSPSGNYGYTF	TGTGCCAGCAGCCCCAGCGGCAACTATGGCTACACCTTC
TRBJ2-7	few	TRBV2	.	CASNTVSSYEQYF	TGTGCCAGCAATACGGTTAGCTCCTACGAGCAGTACTTC
TRBJ1-1	medium-sized	TRBV2	.	CASRGPREGAFF	TGTGCCAGCAGGGGCCCAAGGGAGGGAGCTTTCTTT
TRBJ1-1	.	TRBV7-2	TRBD1	CASSLAQGAPRGEAFF	TGTGCCAGCAGCTTAGCGCAGGGGGCGCCCCGGGGTGAAGCTTTCTTT
TRBJ2-7	few	TRBV29-1	TRBD1	CSVWTGINYEQYF	TGCAGCGTTTGGACAGGGATAAACTACGAGCAGTACTTC
TRBJ1-1	.	TRBV9	.	CASSVGGTEAFF	TGTGCCAGCAGCGTGGGCGGCACTGAAGCTTTCTTT
TRBJ1-1	.	TRBV29-1	.	CSVDREWNAEAFF	TGCAGCGTTGACAGGGAGTGGAACGCTGAAGCTTTCTTT
TRBJ2-5	few	TRBV14	.	CASSQWRRQETQYF	TGTGCCAGCAGCCAGTGGCGGAGACAAGAGACCCAGTACTTC
TRBJ2-7	.	TRBV5-1	.	CASSLNRYEQYF	TGCGCCAGCAGCTTGAACCGCTACGAGCAGTACTTC
TRBJ2-7	few	TRBV29-1	TRBD1	CSVLDRGSSYEQYF	TGCAGCGTCCTCGACAGGGGAAGCTCCTACGAGCAGTACTTC
TRBJ1-1	.	TRBV11-2	.	CASSPPGAGMNTEAFF	TGTGCCAGCAGCCCCCCGGGTGCTGGCATGAACACTGAAGCTTTCTTT
TRBJ1-2	.	TRBV6-5	.	CASTDAAYPNYGYTF	TGTGCCAGCACCGATGCGGCTTATCCTAACTATGGCTACACCTTC
TRBJ2-7	.	TRBV27	TRBD1	CASSLQTGPEQYF	TGTGCCAGCAGTCTTCAGACAGGGCCCGAGCAGTACTTC
TRBJ1-2	few	TRBV7-2	.	CASSFVSDSYGYTF	TGTGCCAGCAGCTTTGTTTCGGACAGTTATGGCTACACCTTC
TRBJ2-5	.	TRBV7-9	.	CASSLREEQYF	TGTGCCAGCAGCTTGAGAGAGGAGCAGTACTTC
TRBJ2-7	few	TRBV29-1	.	CSAAIPTGYEQYF	TGCAGCGCCGCCATACCAACAGGCTACGAGCAGTACTTC
TRBJ2-6	few	TRBV29-1	TRBD1	CSVRTGLDSGANVLTF	TGCAGCGTGCGGACAGGGTTAGATTCTGGGGCCAACGTCCTGACTTTC
TRBJ2-7	.	TRBV5-1	.	CASSYGWGANYEQYF	TGCGCCAGCAGCTACGGGTGGGGGGCCAACTACGAGCAGTACTTC
TRBJ2-1	few	TRBV7-9	TRBD2	CASSAGPSGFEQFF	TGTGCCAGCAGCGCCGGGCCTAGCGGGTTTGAGCAGTTCTTC
TRBJ2-3	.	TRBV9	.	CASSALSHTQYF	TGTGCCAGCAGCGCCTTGAGTCATACGCAGTATTTT
TRBJ2-7	.	TRBV9	.	CASSVDDSTYEQYF	TGTGCCAGCAGCGTAGATGACTCCACCTACGAGCAGTACTTC
TRBJ2-1	many	TRBV19	TRBD2	CASSIQTSDYGEQFF	TGTGCCAGTAGTATCCAGACTAGCGATTATGGTGAGCAGTTCTTC
TRBJ2-1	.	TRBV4-1	TRBD2	CASSQEGRGGPNEQFF	TGCGCCAGCAGCCAAGAAGGCCGGGGAGGGCCCAATGAGCAGTTCTTC